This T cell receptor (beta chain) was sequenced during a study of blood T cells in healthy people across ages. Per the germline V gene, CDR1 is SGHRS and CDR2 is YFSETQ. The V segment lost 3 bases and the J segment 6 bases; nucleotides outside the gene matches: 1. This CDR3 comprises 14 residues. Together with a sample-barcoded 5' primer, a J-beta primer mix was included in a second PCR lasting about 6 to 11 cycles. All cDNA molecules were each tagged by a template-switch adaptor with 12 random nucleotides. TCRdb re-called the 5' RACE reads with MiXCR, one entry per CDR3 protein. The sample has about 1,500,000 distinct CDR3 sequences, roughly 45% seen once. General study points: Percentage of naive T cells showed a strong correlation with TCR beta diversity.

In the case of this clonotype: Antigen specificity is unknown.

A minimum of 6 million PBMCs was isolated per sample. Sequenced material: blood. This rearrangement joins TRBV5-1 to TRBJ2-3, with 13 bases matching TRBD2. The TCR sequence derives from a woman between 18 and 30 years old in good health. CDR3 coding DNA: TGCGCCAGCAGCTCGACTAGCGGGAGGGATACGCAGTATTTT. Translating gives CASSSTSGRDTQYF.